The 5 T cell receptor beta chains presented below share a single source sample, sequenced in a study of molecular identifiers for immune sequencing clone quantification. MiXCR was run by TCRdb on the PCR reads, yielding one entry per CDR3 protein. This table has over 550,000 distinct CDR3 sequences, 25% appearing once. The sample comprised naive CD8+ T cells from blood, with Jurkat cell RNA spiked in. The subset is: FACS-sorted CD8+CD4-CCR7+CD45RA+ naive T cells. The receptors stem from a human donor in good health. Some libraries in this study had Jurkat cell RNA spiked in.

This clonotype came up a few times. V usage is TRBV5-5 and J usage is TRBJ2-2, with D unresolved. Germline V lookup: CDR1 SGHKS, CDR2 YYEKEE (reference sequence). Trimming left V 1 base short and J 0 bases short, with 10 bases between. CDR3 size: 16 residues. The CDR3 is CASSLRSNANTGELFF. DNA of the CDR3: TGTGCCAGCAGCTTGCGTAGCAATGCGAACACCGGGGAGCTGTTTTTT.

Details on this clonotype: This may come from a read error, since a much larger clone is one base off. The V call is TRBV6-5, the J call TRBJ2-7; TRBD2 aligns across 9 bases. V was clipped by 0 bases and J by 7 bases; unmatched bases: 10. The CDR3 extends over 16 amino acids. Germline CDR1 MNHEY, CDR2 SVGAGI. As DNA, the CDR3 is TGTGCCAGCAGTTACTCGGGGCGGGGGGGCCGGGATGAGCAGTACTTC. Amino acids: CASSYSGRGGRDEQYF.

To note about this clonotype: The conserved closing phenylalanine or tryptophan is absent in this CDR3, likely reflecting a read error. The chain links TRBV28 to TRBJ1-1; no reliable D call. Trimming removed 5 bases at V and 1 base at J, with 14 bases between. The CDR3 is 15 amino acids. The V gene's germline CDR1 is MDHEN and CDR2 SYDVKM. DNA for the CDR3: TGTGCCAGCAGTACAAGAGGCCGGCCGAACACTGAAGCTTTCCTT. It yields the protein CASSTRGRPNTEAFL.

Comment on this clonotype: Lacking the conserved final phenylalanine or tryptophan, this CDR3 likely reflects a read error. The gene calls are TRBV12-3 or TRBV12-4 and TRBJ2-7; D is perhaps TRBD1 or TRBD2 (5 bases each). The ends were cut back, 5 bases at V and 6 bases at J, with 14 bases in the middle. There are 13 residues in the CDR3. The CDR3 nucleotides are TGTGCCAGCAGTCACCCGCCGGGGCGCGAGCAGTACCTC. This encodes CASSHPPGREQYL.

This clonotype was observed a single time. The chain uses TRBV27 and TRBJ2-7; no firm D call. Germline V gene sequence: CDR1 MNHEY, CDR2 SMNVEV (reference sequence). The CDR3 runs 15 residues. V lost 3 bases, J lost 0 bases, and 12 bases lay in between. For the CDR3, the DNA is TGTGCCAGCAGTTTCCTGGGATGGGACTCCTACGAGCAGTACTTC. Encoded protein: CASSFLGWDSYEQYF.